This T cell receptor beta chain appears in the sequencing data of a study of identical twins. Each CDR3 protein is one row after TCRdb ran MiXCR on the 5' RACE reads. Altogether some 790,000 distinct CDR3 sequences are present, 15% to 20% being singletons, with the ten largest covering over 10%. This clonotype was picked up many times. The CDR3 totals 16 residues. The V gene end was trimmed by 5 bases and the J gene end by 5 bases; junction bases not matched to a gene: 9. The data were also submitted as part of a second study, on T cells expressing NK-cell markers.

This TCR came from a young woman in good health. The sequencing sample was made of PBMCs. The chain links TRBV12-3 or TRBV12-4 to TRBJ1-2, with 12 nucleotides matching TRBD1. This CDR3 is CASSPTGTGGTYGYTF. Written as DNA, the CDR3 is TGTGCCAGCAGTCCTACCGGGACAGGGGGCACTTATGGCTACACCTTC.